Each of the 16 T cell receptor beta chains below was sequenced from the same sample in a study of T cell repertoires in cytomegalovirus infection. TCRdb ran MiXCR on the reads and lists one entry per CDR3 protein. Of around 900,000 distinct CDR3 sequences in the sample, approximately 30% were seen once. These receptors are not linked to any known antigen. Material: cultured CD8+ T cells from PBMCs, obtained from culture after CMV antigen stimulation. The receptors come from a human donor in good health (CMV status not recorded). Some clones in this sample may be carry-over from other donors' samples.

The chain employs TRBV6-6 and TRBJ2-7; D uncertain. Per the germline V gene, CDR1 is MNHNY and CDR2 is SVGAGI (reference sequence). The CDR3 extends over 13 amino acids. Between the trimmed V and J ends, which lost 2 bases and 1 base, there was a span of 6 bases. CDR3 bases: TGTGCCAGCAGTTACCAGGAGTCCTACGAGCAGTACTTC. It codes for CASSYQESYEQYF.

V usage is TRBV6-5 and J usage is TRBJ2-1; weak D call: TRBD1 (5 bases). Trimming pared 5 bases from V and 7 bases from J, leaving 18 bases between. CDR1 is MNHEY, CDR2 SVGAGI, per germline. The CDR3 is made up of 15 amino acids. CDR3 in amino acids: CASSLALGARNEQFF. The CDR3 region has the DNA TGTGCCAGCAGTCTCGCGTTAGGGGCTCGGAATGAGCAGTTCTTC.

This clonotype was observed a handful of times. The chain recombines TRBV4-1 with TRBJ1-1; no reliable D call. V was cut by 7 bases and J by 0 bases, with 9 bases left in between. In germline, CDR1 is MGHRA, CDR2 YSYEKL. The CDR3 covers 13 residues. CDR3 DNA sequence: TGCGCCAGCACTGACGCCATGAACACTGAAGCTTTCTTT. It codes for CASTDAMNTEAFF.

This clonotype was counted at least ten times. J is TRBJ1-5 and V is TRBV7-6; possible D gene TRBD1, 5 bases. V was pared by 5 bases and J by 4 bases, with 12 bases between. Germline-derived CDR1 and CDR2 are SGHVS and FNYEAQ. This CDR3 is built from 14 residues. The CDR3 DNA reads TGTGCCAGCAGCGCTGGGACGGGGAATCAGCCCCAGCATTTT. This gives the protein CASSAGTGNQPQHF.

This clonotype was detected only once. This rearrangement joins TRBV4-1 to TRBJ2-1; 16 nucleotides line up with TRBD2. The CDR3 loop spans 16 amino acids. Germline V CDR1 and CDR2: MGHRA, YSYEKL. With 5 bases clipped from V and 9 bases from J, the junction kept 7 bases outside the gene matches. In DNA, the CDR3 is TGCGCCAGCAGCGTACCGGGACTAGCGGGGGGGTCTGAGCAGTTCTTC. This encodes CASSVPGLAGGSEQFF.

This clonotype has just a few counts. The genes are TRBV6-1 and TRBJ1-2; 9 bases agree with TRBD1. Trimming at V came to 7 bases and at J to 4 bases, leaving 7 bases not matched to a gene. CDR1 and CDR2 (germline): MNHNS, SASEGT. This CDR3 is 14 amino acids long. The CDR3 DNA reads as TGTGCCAGCACTCCGGGACAGGGACGCTATGGCTACACCTTC. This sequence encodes CASTPGQGRYGYTF.

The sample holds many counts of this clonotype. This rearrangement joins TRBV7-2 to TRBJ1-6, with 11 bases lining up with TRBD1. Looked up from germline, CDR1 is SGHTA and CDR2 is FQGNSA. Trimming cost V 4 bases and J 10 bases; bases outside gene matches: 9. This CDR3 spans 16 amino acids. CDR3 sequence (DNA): TGTGCCAGCAGCTGGGTAGGACAGGGGGCAAACTCACCCCTCCACTTT. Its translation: CASSWVGQGANSPLHF.

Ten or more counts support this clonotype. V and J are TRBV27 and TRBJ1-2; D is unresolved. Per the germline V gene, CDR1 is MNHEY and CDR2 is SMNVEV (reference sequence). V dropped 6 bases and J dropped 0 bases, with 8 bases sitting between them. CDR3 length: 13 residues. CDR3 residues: CASSHGPNYGYTF. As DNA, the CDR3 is TGTGCCAGCAGCCACGGTCCTAACTATGGCTACACCTTC.

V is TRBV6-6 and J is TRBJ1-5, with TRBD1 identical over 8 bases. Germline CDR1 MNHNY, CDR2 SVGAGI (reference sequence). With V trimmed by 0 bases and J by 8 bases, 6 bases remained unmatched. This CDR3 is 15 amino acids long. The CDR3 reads CASSYSAGQGKPQHF. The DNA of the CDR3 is TGTGCCAGCAGTTACTCTGCCGGACAGGGCAAGCCCCAGCATTTT.

DNA for the CDR3: TGTGCCAGCAGGCGGGTCGAGGGTAGCAATCAGCCCCAGCATTTT. Protein product: CASRRVEGSNQPQHF. The chain combines TRBV6-2 or TRBV6-3 with TRBJ1-5, with unresolved D. Trimming took off 6 bases at V and 0 bases at J, with 12 bases between the two ends. CDR3 length equals 15 residues. Looked up from germline, CDR1 is MNHEY and CDR2 is SVGEGT.

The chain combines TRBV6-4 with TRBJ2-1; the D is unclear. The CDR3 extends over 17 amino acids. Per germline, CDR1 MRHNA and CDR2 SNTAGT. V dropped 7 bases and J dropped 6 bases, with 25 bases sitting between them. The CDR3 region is CASMGSAILESGNEQFF. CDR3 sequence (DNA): TGTGCCAGCATGGGATCGGCGATACTGGAGTCTGGCAATGAGCAGTTCTTC.

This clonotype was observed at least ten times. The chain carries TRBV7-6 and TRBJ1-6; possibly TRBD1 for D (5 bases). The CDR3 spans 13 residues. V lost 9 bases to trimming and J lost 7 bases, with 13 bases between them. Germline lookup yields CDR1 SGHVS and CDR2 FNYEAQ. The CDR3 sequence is CASGTGVNSPLHF. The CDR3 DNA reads TGTGCCAGTGGGACGGGGGTAAATTCACCCCTCCACTTT. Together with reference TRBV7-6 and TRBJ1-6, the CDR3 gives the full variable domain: GAGVSQSPRYKVTKRGQDVALRCDPISGHVSLYWYRQALGQGPEFLTYFNYEAQQDKSGLPNDRFSAERPEGSISTLTIQRTEQRDSAMYRCASGTGVNSPLHFGNGTRLTVT.

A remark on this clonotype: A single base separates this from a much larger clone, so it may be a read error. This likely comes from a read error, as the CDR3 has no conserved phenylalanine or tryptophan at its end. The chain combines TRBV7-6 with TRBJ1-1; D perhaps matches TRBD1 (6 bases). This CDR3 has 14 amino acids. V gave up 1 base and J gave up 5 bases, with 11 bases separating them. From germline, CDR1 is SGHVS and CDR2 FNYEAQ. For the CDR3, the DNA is TGTGCCAGCAGCTTAGGGGGGCGGAGGACTGAAGCTTTCATT. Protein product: CASSLGGRRTEAFI.

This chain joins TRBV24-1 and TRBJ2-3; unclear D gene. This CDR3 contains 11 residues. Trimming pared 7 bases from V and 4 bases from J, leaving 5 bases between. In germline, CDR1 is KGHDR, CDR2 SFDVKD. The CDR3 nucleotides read TGTGCCACCAGGAAGGCAGATACGCAGTATTTT. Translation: CATRKADTQYF.

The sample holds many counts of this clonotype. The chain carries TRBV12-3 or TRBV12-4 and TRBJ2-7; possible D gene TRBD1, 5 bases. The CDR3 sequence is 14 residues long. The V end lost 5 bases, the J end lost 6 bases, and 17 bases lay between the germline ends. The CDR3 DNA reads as TGTGCCAGCAGTCGAGCCAGGGAACAGGTCGAGCAGTACTTC. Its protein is CASSRAREQVEQYF.

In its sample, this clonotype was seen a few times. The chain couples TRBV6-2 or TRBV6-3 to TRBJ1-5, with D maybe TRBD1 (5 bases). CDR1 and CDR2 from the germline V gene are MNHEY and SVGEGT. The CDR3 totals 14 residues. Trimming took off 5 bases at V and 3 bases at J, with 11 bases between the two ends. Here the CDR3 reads CASSTGGYNQPQHF. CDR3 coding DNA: TGTGCCAGCAGTACGGGGGGGTACAATCAGCCCCAGCATTTT.